This T cell receptor beta chain was profiled in a study of T cells in Graves' hyperthyroidism and ophthalmopathy. Whole-study context: Once the initial diagnosis was made, peripheral blood was obtained before any treatment.

This clonotype was detected many times. No antigen is known for it. Points from the study as a whole: Appearing also in blood were most of the thyroid clonotypes expanded above 0.001.

The CDR3 loop spans 14 amino acids. CDR1 DFQATT and CDR2 SNEGSKA come from the germline V gene (reference sequence). The V gene lost 3 bases and the J gene lost 3 bases, with 15 bases spanning the gap. Disease duration was under 3 months in the ophthalmopathy patients, who also had a Clinical Activity Score of at least 3 and a NOSPECS grade of at least 4. Clinical symptoms, serum thyroxine, TRAb, thyroid ultrasound and orbital computed tomography established diagnosis. RNA transcripts yielded amplified TCR beta CDR3 regions. Primed by the HTBI set, a first-round RT-PCR was run on the TCR CDR3. One entry per CDR3 protein results from TCRdb running MiXCR on the multiplex PCR reads. This table holds 500,000 or so distinct CDR3 sequences, under 20% found once.

The TCR was taken from a woman under 30 with Graves' ophthalmopathy. Specimen: blood. V gene TRBV20-1 combines with J gene TRBJ2-7; D is uncertain. The CDR3 DNA reads TGCAGTGCTAGTACCGTGGAAGTCTTCTACGAGCAGTACTTC. Encoded protein: CSASTVEVFYEQYF.